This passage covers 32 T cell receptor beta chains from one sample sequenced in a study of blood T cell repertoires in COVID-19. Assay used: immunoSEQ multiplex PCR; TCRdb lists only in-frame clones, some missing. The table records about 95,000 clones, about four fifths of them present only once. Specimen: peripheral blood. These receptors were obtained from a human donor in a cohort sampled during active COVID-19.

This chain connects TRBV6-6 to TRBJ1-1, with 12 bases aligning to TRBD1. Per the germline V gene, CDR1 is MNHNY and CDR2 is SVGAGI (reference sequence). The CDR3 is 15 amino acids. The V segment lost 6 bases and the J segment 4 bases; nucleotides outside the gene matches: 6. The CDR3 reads CASSGTGGTGTEAFF. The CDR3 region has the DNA TGTGCCAGCAGCGGGACAGGGGGCACGGGCACTGAAGCTTTCTTT.

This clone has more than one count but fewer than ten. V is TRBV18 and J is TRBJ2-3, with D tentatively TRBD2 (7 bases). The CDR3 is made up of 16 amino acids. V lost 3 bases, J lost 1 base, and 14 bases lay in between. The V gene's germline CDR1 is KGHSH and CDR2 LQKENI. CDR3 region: CASSPTGGPRTDTQYF. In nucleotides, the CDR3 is TGTGCCAGCTCACCCACCGGGGGGCCCCGCACAGATACGCAGTATTTT.

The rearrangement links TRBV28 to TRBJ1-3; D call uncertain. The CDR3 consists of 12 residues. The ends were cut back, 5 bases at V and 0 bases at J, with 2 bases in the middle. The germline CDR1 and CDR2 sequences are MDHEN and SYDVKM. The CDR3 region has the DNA TGTGCCAGCAGTCGCTCTGGAAACACCATATATTTT. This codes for CASSRSGNTIYF.

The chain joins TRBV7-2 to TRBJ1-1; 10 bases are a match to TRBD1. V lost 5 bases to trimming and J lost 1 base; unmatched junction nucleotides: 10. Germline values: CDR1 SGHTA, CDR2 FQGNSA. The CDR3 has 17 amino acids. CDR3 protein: CASSPGTGAPRNTEAFF. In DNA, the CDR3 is TGTGCCAGCAGCCCCGGGACAGGGGCTCCGAGGAACACTGAAGCTTTCTTT. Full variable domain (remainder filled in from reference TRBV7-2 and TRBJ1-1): GAGVSQSPSNKVTEKGKDVELRCDPISGHTALYWYRQSLGQGLEFLIYFQGNSAPDKSGLPSDRFSAERTGGSVSTLTIQRTQQEDSAVYLCASSPGTGAPRNTEAFFGQGTRLTVV.

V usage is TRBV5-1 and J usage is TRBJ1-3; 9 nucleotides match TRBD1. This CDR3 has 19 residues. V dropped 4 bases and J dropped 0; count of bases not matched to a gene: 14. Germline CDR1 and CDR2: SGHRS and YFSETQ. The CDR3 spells CASSIGPGTGSSSGNTIYF. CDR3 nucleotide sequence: TGCGCCAGCAGCATTGGGCCCGGGACAGGGAGTTCCTCTGGAAACACCATATATTTT.

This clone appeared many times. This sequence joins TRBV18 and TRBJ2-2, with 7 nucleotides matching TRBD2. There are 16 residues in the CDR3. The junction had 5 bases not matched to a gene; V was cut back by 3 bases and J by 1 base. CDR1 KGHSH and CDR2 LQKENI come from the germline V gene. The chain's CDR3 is CASSPQAGMNTGELFF. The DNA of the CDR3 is TGTGCCAGCTCACCCCAAGCGGGAATGAACACCGGGGAGCTGTTTTTT.

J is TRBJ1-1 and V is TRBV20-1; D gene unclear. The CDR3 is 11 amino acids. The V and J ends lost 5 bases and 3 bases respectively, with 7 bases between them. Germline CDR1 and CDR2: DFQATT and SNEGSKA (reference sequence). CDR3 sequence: CSAGEYTEAFF. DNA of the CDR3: TGCAGTGCTGGGGAGTACACTGAAGCTTTCTTT.

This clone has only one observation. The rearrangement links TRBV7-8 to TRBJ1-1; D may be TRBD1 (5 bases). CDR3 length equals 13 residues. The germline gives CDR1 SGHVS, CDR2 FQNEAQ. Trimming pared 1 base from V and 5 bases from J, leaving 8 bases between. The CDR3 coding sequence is TGTGCCAGCAGCTTAGTAACAGGAACTGAAGCTTTCTTT. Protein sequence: CASSLVTGTEAFF.

The CDR3 DNA reads TGTGCCAGCATCCCTTTATCGGTCCTAGCGGGAGGGCCCAGGTACGAGCAGTACTTC. Amino acid sequence: CASIPLSVLAGGPRYEQYF. The chain couples TRBV27 to TRBJ2-7; 12 nucleotides agree with TRBD2. The V and J ends lost 7 bases and 4 bases, in that order; junction bases with no gene match: 20. The germline V gene encodes CDR1 MNHEY and CDR2 SMNVEV (reference sequence). This CDR3 spans 19 amino acids.

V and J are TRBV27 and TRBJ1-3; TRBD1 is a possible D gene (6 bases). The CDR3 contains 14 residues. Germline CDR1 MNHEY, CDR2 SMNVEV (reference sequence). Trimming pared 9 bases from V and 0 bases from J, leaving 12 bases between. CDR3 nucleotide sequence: TGTGCCAGTCGGGACACCAACTCTGGAAACACCATATATTTT. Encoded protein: CASRDTNSGNTIYF.

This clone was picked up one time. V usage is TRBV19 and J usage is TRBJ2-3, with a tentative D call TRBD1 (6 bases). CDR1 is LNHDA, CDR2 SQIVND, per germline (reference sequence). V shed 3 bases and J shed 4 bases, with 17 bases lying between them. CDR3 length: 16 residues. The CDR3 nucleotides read TGTGCCAGTAGTATGCCAGGGGCCAGGCCTCCAGATACGCAGTATTTT. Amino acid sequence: CASSMPGARPPDTQYF.

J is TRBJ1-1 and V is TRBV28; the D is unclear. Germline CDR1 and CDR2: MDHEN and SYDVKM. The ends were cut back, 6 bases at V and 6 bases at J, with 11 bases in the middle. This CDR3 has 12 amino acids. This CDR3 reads CASRSVGPEAFF. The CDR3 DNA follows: TGTGCCAGCAGATCCGTGGGCCCTGAAGCTTTCTTT.

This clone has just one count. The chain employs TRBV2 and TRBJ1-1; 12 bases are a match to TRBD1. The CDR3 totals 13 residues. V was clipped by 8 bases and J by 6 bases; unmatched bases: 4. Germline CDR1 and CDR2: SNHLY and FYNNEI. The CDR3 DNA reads TGTGCCAGCGGGGGACAGGGGGCCTCTGAAGCTTTCTTT. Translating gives CASGGQGASEAFF.

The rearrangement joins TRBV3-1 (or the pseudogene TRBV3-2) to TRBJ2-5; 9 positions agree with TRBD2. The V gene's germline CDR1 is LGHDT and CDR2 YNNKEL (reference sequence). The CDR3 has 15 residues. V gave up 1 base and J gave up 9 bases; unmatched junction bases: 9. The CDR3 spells CASSQGLADKRPQYF. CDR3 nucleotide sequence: TGTGCCAGCAGCCAAGGACTAGCGGACAAGAGACCCCAGTACTTC.

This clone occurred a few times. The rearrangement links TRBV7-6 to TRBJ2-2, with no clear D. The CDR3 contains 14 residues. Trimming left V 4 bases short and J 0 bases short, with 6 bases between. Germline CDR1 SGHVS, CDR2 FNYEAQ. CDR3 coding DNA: TGTGCCAGCAGCTCACAAACGAACACCGGGGAGCTGTTTTTT. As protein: CASSSQTNTGELFF.

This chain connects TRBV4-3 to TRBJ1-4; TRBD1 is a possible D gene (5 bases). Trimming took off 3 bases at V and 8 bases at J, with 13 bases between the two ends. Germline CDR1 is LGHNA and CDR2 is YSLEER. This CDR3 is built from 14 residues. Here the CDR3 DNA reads TGCGCCAGCAGCCAGGGGCAGGTGGGGGAAAAACTGTTTTTT. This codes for CASSQGQVGEKLFF.

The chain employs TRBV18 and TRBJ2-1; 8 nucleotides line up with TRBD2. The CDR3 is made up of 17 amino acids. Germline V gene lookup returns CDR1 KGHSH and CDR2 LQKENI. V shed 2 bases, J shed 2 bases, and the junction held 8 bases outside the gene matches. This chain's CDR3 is CASSPFQSGSPYNEQFF. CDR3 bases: TGTGCCAGCTCACCATTTCAGAGCGGGAGCCCCTACAATGAGCAGTTCTTC.

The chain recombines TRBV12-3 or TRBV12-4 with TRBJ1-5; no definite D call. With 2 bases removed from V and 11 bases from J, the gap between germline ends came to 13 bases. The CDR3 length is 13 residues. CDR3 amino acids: CASSLYPFEAQHF. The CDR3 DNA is TGTGCCAGCAGTTTATATCCGTTTGAGGCCCAGCATTTT.

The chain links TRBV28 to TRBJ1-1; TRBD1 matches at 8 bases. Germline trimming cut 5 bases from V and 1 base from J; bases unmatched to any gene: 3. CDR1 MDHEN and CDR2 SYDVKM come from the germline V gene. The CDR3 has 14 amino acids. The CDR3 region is CASSTGQGNTEAFF. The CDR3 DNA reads TGTGCCAGCAGTACAGGACAGGGGAACACTGAAGCTTTCTTT.

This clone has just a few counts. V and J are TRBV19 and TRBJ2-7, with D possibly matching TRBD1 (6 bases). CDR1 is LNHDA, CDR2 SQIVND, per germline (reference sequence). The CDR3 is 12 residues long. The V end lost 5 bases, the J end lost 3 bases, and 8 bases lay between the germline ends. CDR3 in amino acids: CASSQQGYEQYF. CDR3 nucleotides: TGTGCCAGTAGTCAACAGGGCTACGAGCAGTACTTC.

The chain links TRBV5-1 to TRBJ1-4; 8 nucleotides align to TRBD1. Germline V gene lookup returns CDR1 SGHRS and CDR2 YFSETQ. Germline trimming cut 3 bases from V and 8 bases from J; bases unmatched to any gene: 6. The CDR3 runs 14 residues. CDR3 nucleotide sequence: TGCGCCAGCAGCTGGACAGGGTTGACAGAAAAACTGTTTTTT. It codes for CASSWTGLTEKLFF.

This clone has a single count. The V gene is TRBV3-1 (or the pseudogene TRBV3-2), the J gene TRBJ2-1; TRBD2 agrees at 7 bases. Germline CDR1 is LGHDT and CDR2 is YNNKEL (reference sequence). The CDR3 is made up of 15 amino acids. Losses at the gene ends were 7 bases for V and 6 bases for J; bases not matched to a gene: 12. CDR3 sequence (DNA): TGTGCCAGCACCTCGAGCGGGGCCGTCGGCAATGAGCAGTTCTTC. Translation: CASTSSGAVGNEQFF.

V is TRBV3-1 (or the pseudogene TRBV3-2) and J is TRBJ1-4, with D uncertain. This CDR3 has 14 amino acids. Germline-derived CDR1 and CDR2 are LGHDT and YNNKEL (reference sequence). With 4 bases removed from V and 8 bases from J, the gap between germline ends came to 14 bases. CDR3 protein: CASSPTGSTEKLFF. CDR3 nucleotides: TGTGCCAGCAGCCCGACTGGGTCCACAGAAAAACTGTTTTTT.

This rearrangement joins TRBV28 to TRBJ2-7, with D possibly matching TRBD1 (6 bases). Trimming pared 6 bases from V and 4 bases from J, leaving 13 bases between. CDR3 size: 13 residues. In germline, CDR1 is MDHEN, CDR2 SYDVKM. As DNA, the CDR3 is TGTGCCAGCAGCAAGGGGGTAGGGTACGAGCAGTACTTC. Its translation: CASSKGVGYEQYF.

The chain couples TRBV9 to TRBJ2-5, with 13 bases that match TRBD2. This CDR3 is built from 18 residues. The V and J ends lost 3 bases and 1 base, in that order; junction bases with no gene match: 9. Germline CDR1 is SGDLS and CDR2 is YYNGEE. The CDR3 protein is CASSARTSGSSGQETQYF. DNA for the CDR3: TGTGCCAGCAGCGCCAGGACTAGCGGGAGCTCTGGCCAAGAGACCCAGTACTTC.

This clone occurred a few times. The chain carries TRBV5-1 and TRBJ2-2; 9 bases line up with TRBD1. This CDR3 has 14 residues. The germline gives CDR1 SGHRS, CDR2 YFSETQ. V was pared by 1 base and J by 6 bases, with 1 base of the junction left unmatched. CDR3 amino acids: CASSLRQGAGELFF. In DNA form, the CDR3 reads TGCGCCAGCAGCTTGAGACAGGGGGCCGGGGAGCTGTTTTTT.

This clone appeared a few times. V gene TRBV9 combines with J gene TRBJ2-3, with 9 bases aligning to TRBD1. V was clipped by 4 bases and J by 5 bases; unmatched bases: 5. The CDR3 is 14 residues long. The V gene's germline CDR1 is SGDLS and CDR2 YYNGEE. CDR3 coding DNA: TGTGCCAGCAGCCCACAGGGGGCTAAAGATACGCAGTATTTT. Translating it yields CASSPQGAKDTQYF.

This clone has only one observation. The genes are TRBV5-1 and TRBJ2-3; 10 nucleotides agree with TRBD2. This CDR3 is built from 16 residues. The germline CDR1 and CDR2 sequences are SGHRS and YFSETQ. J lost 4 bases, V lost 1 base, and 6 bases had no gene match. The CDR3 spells CASSLSSGSRADTQYF. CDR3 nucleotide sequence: TGCGCCAGCAGCTTGTCTAGCGGGAGTAGAGCAGATACGCAGTATTTT. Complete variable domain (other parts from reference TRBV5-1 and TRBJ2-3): KAGVTQTPRYLIKTRGQQVTLSCSPISGHRSVSWYQQTPGQGLQFLFEYFSETQRNKGNFPGRFSGRQFSNSRSEMNVSTLELGDSALYLCASSLSSGSRADTQYFGPGTRLTVL.

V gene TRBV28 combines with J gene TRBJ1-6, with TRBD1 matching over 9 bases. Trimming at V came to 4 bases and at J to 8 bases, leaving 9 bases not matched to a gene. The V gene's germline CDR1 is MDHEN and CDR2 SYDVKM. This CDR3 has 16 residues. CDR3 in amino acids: CASSSSTGGGHSPLHF. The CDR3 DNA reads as TGTGCCAGCAGTTCCTCGACAGGGGGAGGCCATTCACCCCTCCACTTT.

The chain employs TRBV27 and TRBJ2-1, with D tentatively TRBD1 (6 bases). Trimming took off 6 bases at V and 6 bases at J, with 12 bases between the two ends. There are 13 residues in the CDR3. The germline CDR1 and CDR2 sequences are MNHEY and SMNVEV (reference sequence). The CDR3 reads CASSYRALNEQFF. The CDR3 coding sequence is TGTGCCAGCAGCTACAGGGCCCTCAATGAGCAGTTCTTC.

CDR3 amino acids: CASSPDSNYGYTF. DNA of the CDR3: TGTGCCAGCTCACCGGACAGTAACTATGGCTACACCTTC. The rearrangement joins TRBV18 to TRBJ1-2; tentatively, D is TRBD1 (6 bases). Germline CDR1 KGHSH, CDR2 LQKENI. V dropped 3 bases and J dropped 1 base, with 6 bases sitting between them. The CDR3 covers 13 residues.

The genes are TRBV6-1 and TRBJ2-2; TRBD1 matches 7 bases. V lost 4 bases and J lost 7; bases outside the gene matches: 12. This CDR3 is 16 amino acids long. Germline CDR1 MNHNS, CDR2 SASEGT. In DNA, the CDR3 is TGTGCCAGCAGTGGACAGGGTGTACTTATTGGCGGGGAGCTGTTTTTT. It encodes CASSGQGVLIGGELFF.